Listed here are 18 T cell receptor beta chains from one sample, sequenced in a study of shared clonotypes between healthy human individuals. Method: immunoSEQ multiplex PCR; TCRdb's copy keeps in-frame clones and lacks some. The table includes 1,100,000 or so clones, about 80% detected once. Sequencing input: memory CD4+ T cells from PBMCs. Subset described: CD45RA-negative fraction. The receptors here all came from a man younger than 30 in good health. Some clones in this sample may be carry-over from other donors' samples.

Regarding this clone: Other DNA sequences from this sample encode an identical CDR3 as well. The chain is built from TRBV7-2 and TRBJ2-1; tentatively, D is TRBD2 (7 bases). Germline V lookup: CDR1 SGHTA, CDR2 FQGNSA. The V gene lost 1 base and the J gene lost 4 bases, with 14 bases spanning the gap. CDR3 size: 16 residues. DNA for the CDR3: TGTGCCAGCAGCTTAGGATCCAGCGGGACATACAATGAGCAGTTCTTC. Translation gives CASSLGSSGTYNEQFF.

The chain has TRBV11-1 and TRBJ1-1, with D possibly being TRBD1 (6 bases). Germline V gene data show CDR1 as SGHAT and CDR2 as FQDESV (reference sequence). The V and J ends lost 2 bases and 4 bases respectively, with 14 bases between them. The CDR3 covers 15 residues. CDR3 sequence: CASSLMGAEATEAFF. The CDR3 nucleotides read TGTGCCAGCAGCTTAATGGGGGCGGAGGCCACTGAAGCTTTCTTT.

For this clone: This probably arose from a read error, given a far larger clone one base away. The chain uses TRBV7-2 and TRBJ1-5; no firm D call. The CDR3 extends over 12 amino acids. Trimming removed 1 base at V and 4 bases at J, with 2 bases between. Germline-derived CDR1 and CDR2 are SGHTA and FQGNSA. CDR3 bases: TGTGCCAGCAGCTTAGAAAATCAGCCCCAGCATTTT. It specifies CASSLENQPQHF.

The chain carries TRBV29-1 and TRBJ1-2; possibly TRBD1 for D (6 bases). The V gene's germline CDR1 is SQVTM and CDR2 ANQGSEA. The germline V and J ends were trimmed by 6 bases and 3 bases, with 20 bases remaining between them. The CDR3 is 15 residues long. Written as DNA, the CDR3 is TGCAGCGTCGGACCAGGGGAGCTAGGCTACTATGGCTACACCTTC. The encoded protein is CSVGPGELGYYGYTF.

The rearrangement joins TRBV28 to TRBJ1-1; D remains ambiguous. Deletions cut 6 bases from V and 0 bases from J, with 14 bases between. CDR3 size: 15 residues. Germline V gene data show CDR1 as MDHEN and CDR2 as SYDVKM. This CDR3 reads CASSSIDKMNTEAFF. In DNA form, the CDR3 reads TGTGCCAGCAGCTCCATCGACAAAATGAACACTGAAGCTTTCTTT.

The gene calls are TRBV5-1 and TRBJ2-3; weak D call: TRBD2 (6 bases). The germline V gene encodes CDR1 SGHRS and CDR2 YFSETQ. The CDR3 extends over 16 amino acids. The V gene lost 2 bases and the J gene lost 0 bases, with 13 bases spanning the gap. CDR3 in DNA: TGCGCCAGCAGCTTTGGGGTAGCGGACAGCACAGATACGCAGTATTTT. This sequence encodes CASSFGVADSTDTQYF.

The V and J genes are TRBV19 and TRBJ1-1, with D possibly being TRBD1 (6 bases). The ends were cut back, 4 bases at V and 4 bases at J, with 13 bases in the middle. The CDR3 totals 14 residues. Germline V CDR1 and CDR2: LNHDA, SQIVND (reference sequence). CDR3 sequence reads: CASSRQVRGTEAFF. The CDR3 region has the DNA TGTGCCAGTAGTAGACAGGTGCGGGGCACTGAAGCTTTCTTT.

This sequence joins TRBV28 and TRBJ2-7; 9 bases align to TRBD1. Trimming at V came to 4 bases and at J to 5 bases, leaving 12 bases not matched to a gene. The CDR3 runs 16 residues. Germline V gene lookup returns CDR1 MDHEN and CDR2 SYDVKM. The CDR3 region is CASSSPGDRVFHEQYF. The CDR3 DNA reads as TGTGCCAGCAGTTCCCCAGGGGACAGGGTATTCCACGAGCAGTACTTC.

This clone was picked up a small number of times. The rearrangement links TRBV2 to TRBJ1-5; D is unresolved. From germline, CDR1 is SNHLY and CDR2 FYNNEI. This CDR3 is built from 15 residues. Trimming took 4 bases from V and 7 from J, leaving 17 bases between them. CDR3 DNA: TGTGCCAGCAGTGGAGCCTTGGGGAAAGAACAGCCCCAGCATTTT. This codes for CASSGALGKEQPQHF.

The chain has TRBV2 and TRBJ2-1; TRBD2 might be the D (6 bases). Trimming stripped 5 bases from V and 6 bases from J, with 11 bases between. The CDR3 spans 13 residues. Germline V gene data show CDR1 as SNHLY and CDR2 as FYNNEI. This chain's CDR3 is CASSTGLSNEQFF. CDR3 DNA sequence: TGTGCCAGCAGTACCGGACTATCCAATGAGCAGTTCTTC.

The chain uses TRBV5-1 and TRBJ2-5; 9 bases agree with TRBD1. V dropped 2 bases and J dropped 5; count of bases not matched to a gene: 16. The CDR3 totals 18 residues. Germline V gene lookup returns CDR1 SGHRS and CDR2 YFSETQ. In DNA, the CDR3 is TGCGCCAGCAGCTTAACTCCCCAGCCGGGACAGGGAGTTGAGACCCAGTACTTC. Residues: CASSLTPQPGQGVETQYF. The variable domain in full, completed from reference TRBV5-1 and TRBJ2-5, reads KAGVTQTPRYLIKTRGQQVTLSCSPISGHRSVSWYQQTPGQGLQFLFEYFSETQRNKGNFPGRFSGRQFSNSRSEMNVSTLELGDSALYLCASSLTPQPGQGVETQYFGPGTRLLVL.

The CDR3 coding sequence is TGTGCCAGTAAGCCGGCGGGGGGCTTTCGCCAGCCCCAGCATTTT. It yields the protein CASKPAGGFRQPQHF. The V gene is TRBV19, the J gene TRBJ1-5, with D maybe TRBD1 (6 bases). The CDR3 runs 15 residues. From germline, CDR1 is LNHDA and CDR2 SQIVND (reference sequence). V gave up 7 bases and J gave up 7 bases, with 20 bases separating them.

The rearrangement links TRBV29-1 to TRBJ2-2; perhaps TRBD1 as D (6 bases). Trimming removed 5 bases at V and 3 bases at J, with 10 bases between. Germline V lookup: CDR1 SQVTM, CDR2 ANQGSEA. The CDR3 is made up of 13 amino acids. CDR3 DNA sequence: TGCAGCGTTCACAGGGCGCACACCGGGGAGCTGTTTTTT. As protein: CSVHRAHTGELFF.

V usage is TRBV7-2 and J usage is TRBJ1-2; maybe TRBD1 (5 bases). CDR3 length: 12 amino acids. CDR1 SGHTA and CDR2 FQGNSA come from the germline V gene. Trimming took 1 base from V and 8 from J, leaving 8 bases between them. The CDR3 sequence: CASSLGRDGYTF. Here the CDR3 DNA reads TGTGCCAGCAGCTTAGGGCGGGACGGCTACACCTTC.

The genes are TRBV5-4 and TRBJ1-1; 7 nucleotides agree with TRBD1. From germline, CDR1 is SGHNT and CDR2 YYREEE (reference sequence). The CDR3 has 15 residues. Trimming took 0 bases from V and 3 from J; bases not matched to a gene: 5. CDR3 DNA sequence: TGTGCCAGCAGCTTGGCCAAGCAGGGGGACACTGAAGCTTTCTTT. It specifies CASSLAKQGDTEAFF.

V is TRBV5-1 and J is TRBJ2-6, with unresolved D. Germline assignment: CDR1 SGHRS and CDR2 YFSETQ. The length of the CDR3 is 17 residues. V lost 1 base and J lost 0, with 11 bases in between. CDR3 nucleotide sequence: TGCGCCAGCAGCTTGCTCCCAGTAGACTCTGGGGCCAACGTCCTGACTTTC. Encoded protein: CASSLLPVDSGANVLTF.

This rearrangement joins TRBV7-8 to TRBJ2-1; D unresolved. This CDR3 contains 16 residues. Trimming shortened V by 3 bases and J by 1 base, and 13 bases separated the two germline ends. Germline CDR1 SGHVS, CDR2 FQNEAQ. CDR3 residues: CASSFLPLASYNEQFF. CDR3 nucleotides: TGTGCCAGCAGCTTCCTCCCGCTGGCTTCCTACAATGAGCAGTTCTTC.

This rearrangement joins TRBV19 to TRBJ2-7, with D perhaps TRBD1 or TRBD2 (5 bases each). The CDR3 spans 15 residues. Germline assignment: CDR1 LNHDA and CDR2 SQIVND (reference sequence). Trimming shortened V by 1 base and J by 0 bases, and 10 bases separated the two germline ends. The CDR3 DNA follows: TGTGCCAGTAGTATAGGGGCAGGGAGCTCCTACGAGCAGTACTTC. Translation gives CASSIGAGSSYEQYF.